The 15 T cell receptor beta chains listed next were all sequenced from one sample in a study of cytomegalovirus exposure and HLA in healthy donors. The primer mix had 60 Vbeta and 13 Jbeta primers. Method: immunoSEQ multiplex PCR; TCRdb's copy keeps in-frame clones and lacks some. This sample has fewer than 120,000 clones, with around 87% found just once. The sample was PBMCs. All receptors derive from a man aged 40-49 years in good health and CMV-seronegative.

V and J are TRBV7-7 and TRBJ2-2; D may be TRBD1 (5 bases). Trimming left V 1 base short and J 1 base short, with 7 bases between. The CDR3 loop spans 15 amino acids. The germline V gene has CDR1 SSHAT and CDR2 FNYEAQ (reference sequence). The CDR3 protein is CASSLGQGNTGELFF. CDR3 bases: TGTGCCAGCAGCTTAGGTCAGGGGAACACCGGGGAGCTGTTTTTT.

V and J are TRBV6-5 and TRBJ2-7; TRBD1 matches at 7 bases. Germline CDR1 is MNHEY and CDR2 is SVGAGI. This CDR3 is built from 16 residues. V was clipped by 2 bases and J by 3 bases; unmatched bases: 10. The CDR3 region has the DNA TGTGCCAGCAGTTACGGGAAGGCCAGGGGGAACTACGAGCAGTACTTC. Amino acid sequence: CASSYGKARGNYEQYF.

CDR3 region: CASSTRGQNTEAFF. The CDR3 region has the DNA TGTGCCAGCAGTACCAGGGGGCAGAACACTGAAGCTTTCTTT. This chain links TRBV6-5 with TRBJ1-1; TRBD1 matches at 8 bases. The ends lost 5 bases at V and 1 base at J; junction bases unmatched: 3. The CDR3 extends over 14 amino acids. Germline CDR1 reads MNHEY; CDR2 reads SVGAGI.

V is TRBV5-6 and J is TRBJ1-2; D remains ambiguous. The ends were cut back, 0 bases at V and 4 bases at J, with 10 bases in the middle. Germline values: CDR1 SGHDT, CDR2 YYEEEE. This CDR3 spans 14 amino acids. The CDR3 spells CASSLEANPYGYTF. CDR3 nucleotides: TGTGCCAGCAGCTTGGAAGCCAATCCCTATGGCTACACCTTC.

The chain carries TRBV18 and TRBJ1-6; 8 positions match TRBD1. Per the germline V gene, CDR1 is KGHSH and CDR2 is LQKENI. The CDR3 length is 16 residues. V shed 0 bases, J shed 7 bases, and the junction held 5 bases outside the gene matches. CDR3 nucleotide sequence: TGTGCCAGCTCACCACCCTTCCAGGGGGCAAATTCACCCCTCCACTTT. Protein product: CASSPPFQGANSPLHF.

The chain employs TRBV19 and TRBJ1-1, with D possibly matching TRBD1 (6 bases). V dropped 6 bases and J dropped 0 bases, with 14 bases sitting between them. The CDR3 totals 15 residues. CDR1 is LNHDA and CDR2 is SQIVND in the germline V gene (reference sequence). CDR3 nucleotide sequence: TGTGCCAGTAGCCCTCCCGGGGGGCTGAACACTGAAGCTTTCTTT. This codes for CASSPPGGLNTEAFF.

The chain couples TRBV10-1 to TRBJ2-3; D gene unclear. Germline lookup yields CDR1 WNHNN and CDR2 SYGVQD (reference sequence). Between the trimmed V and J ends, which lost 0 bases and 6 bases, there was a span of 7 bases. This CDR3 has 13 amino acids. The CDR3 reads CASSESSKDTQYF. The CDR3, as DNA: TGCGCCAGCAGTGAGTCTAGCAAGGATACGCAGTATTTT.

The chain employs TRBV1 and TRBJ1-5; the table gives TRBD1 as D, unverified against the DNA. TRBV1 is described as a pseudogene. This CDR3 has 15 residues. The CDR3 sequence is CTSCKGTGRHQPQHF. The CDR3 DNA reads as TGCACCAGCTGCAAGGGGACAGGTCGGCATCAGCCCCAGCATTTT.

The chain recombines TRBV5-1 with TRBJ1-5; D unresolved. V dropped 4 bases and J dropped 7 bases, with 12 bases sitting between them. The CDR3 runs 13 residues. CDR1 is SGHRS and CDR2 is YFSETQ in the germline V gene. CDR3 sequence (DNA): TGCGCCAGCAGCAGTCAGGTTGGCCAGCCCCAGCATTTT. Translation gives CASSSQVGQPQHF.

The CDR3 coding sequence is TGTGCCAGCAGCACCCTGGGCGGGGGGCGCGCCGGGGAGCTGTTTTTT. Encoded protein: CASSTLGGGRAGELFF. The rearrangement links TRBV27 to TRBJ2-2; 8 bases map to TRBD2. Per germline, CDR1 MNHEY and CDR2 SMNVEV (reference sequence). V dropped 6 bases and J dropped 6; count of bases not matched to a gene: 12. This CDR3 region has 16 residues.

CDR3 loop: CASSTKPGQGSIRNQPQHF. The CDR3 DNA follows: TGTGCCAGTAGTACCAAACCGGGACAGGGAAGTATCCGCAATCAGCCCCAGCATTTT. V is TRBV19 and J is TRBJ1-5; TRBD1 agrees at 9 bases. V lost 4 bases to trimming and J lost 2 bases; unmatched junction nucleotides: 15. This CDR3 is built from 19 residues. Germline CDR1 is LNHDA and CDR2 is SQIVND (reference sequence).

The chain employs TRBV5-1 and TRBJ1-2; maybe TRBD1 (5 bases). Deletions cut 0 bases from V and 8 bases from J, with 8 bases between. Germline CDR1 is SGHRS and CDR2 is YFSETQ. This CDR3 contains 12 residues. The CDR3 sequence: CASSLAGKGYTF. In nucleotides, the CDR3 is TGCGCCAGCAGCTTGGCAGGGAAGGGCTACACCTTC.

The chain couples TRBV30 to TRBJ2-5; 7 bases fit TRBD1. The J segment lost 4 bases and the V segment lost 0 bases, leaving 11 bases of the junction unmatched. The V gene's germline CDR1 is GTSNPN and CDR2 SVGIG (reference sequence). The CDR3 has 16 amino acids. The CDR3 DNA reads TGTGCCTGGAGTGTGAGGGGGCAGACCAGGGGAGAGACCCAGTACTTC. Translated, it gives CAWSVRGQTRGETQYF.

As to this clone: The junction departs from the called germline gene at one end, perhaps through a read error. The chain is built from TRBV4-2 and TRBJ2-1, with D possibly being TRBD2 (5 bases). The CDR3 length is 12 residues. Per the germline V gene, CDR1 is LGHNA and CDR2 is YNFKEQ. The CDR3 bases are TGTGCCAGCAGCTCCCCGGGGATCCCAAACCTCTTC. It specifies CASSSPGIPNLF.

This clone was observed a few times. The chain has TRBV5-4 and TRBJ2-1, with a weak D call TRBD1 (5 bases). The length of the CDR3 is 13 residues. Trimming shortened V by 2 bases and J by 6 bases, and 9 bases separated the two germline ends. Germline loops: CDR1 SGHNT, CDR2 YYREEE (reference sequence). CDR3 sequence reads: CASSFPGRNEQFF. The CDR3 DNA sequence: TGTGCCAGCAGCTTTCCAGGGCGCAATGAGCAGTTCTTC.